Listed here are 10 T cell receptor beta chains from one sample, sequenced in a study of blood T cell repertoires in COVID-19. Some clones are missing from TCRdb's copy, which holds only in-frame ones; the method was immunoSEQ multiplex PCR. The table records over 120,000 clones, about 90% of them present only once. What was sequenced was PBMCs or T cells enriched from blood (not recorded which). These receptors originate from a man aged 55 to 69 who had recovered from COVID-19.

V gene TRBV6-5 combines with J gene TRBJ1-2, with 8 bases that match TRBD1. Germline V gene lookup returns CDR1 MNHEY and CDR2 SVGAGI. This CDR3 comprises 13 residues. The trim removed 6 bases at V and 6 bases at J, leaving 6 bases unmatched. The CDR3 region is CASRQGVVNGYTF. The CDR3 nucleotides are TGTGCCAGCAGACAGGGGGTCGTTAATGGCTACACCTTC.

J is TRBJ2-7 and V is TRBV5-4; D is perhaps TRBD2 (7 bases). With 4 bases removed from V and 1 base from J, the gap between germline ends came to 15 bases. From germline, CDR1 is SGHNT and CDR2 YYREEE (reference sequence). This CDR3 is built from 15 residues. DNA of the CDR3: TGTGCCAGCAGCGAGGGGGGGCCGAATTCCTACGAGCAGTACTTC. Its translation: CASSEGGPNSYEQYF.

CDR3 sequence (DNA): TGTGCCATCAGTGTAGCAGGGGGGAACACCGGGGAGCTGTTTTTT. This translates into CAISVAGGNTGELFF. The chain uses TRBV10-3 and TRBJ2-2; the match to TRBD1 covers 7 bases. The ends lost 4 bases at V and 1 base at J; junction bases unmatched: 3. Germline CDR1 ENHRY, CDR2 SYGVKD. The CDR3 runs to 15 residues.

CDR3 in DNA: TGCGCCAGCAGACCCGGGACAGACACAGATACGCAGTATTTT. Its protein product is CASRPGTDTDTQYF. This chain links TRBV5-1 with TRBJ2-3, with TRBD1 matching 7 bases. This CDR3 has 14 amino acids. CDR1 and CDR2 (germline): SGHRS, YFSETQ. Trimming cost V 5 bases and J 2 bases; bases outside gene matches: 5.

This clone was recorded a few times. The chain couples TRBV13 to TRBJ1-5, with unresolved D. Trimming left V 2 bases short and J 7 bases short, with 9 bases between. Germline loops: CDR1 PRHDT, CDR2 FYEKMQ (reference sequence). The CDR3 consists of 13 residues. CDR3 sequence reads: CASSLLREQPQHF. CDR3 nucleotides: TGTGCCAGCAGCTTATTGAGGGAGCAGCCCCAGCATTTT.

V is TRBV9 and J is TRBJ2-5, with 11 bases fitting TRBD2. The germline V gene encodes CDR1 SGDLS and CDR2 YYNGEE. V shed 0 bases and J 2 bases; nucleotides not matched to a gene: 6. The CDR3 sequence is 17 residues long. CDR3 DNA sequence: TGTGCCAGCAGCGTAGGGCGACTAGCGGGGAGTCAAGAGACCCAGTACTTC. Protein product: CASSVGRLAGSQETQYF.

The table lists this clone with a few counts. The chain joins TRBV28 to TRBJ1-1; 8 bases match TRBD1. This CDR3 is built from 15 residues. Germline loops: CDR1 MDHEN, CDR2 SYDVKM. The J segment lost 0 bases and the V segment lost 2 bases, leaving 2 bases of the junction unmatched. CDR3 nucleotides: TGTGCCAGCAGTTTACCAGGGGGCATGAACACTGAAGCTTTCTTT. The encoded protein is CASSLPGGMNTEAFF.

The V call is TRBV11-3, the J call TRBJ1-1; 7 nucleotides match TRBD1. Germline lookup yields CDR1 SGHNT and CDR2 YENEEA. The V gene end was trimmed by 1 base and the J gene end by 2 bases; junction bases not matched to a gene: 4. The CDR3 runs 15 residues. CDR3 residues: CASSLGGTANTEAFF. CDR3 DNA sequence: TGTGCCAGCAGCTTAGGAGGGACAGCCAACACTGAAGCTTTCTTT.

This chain joins TRBV27 and TRBJ2-1; the match to TRBD1 covers 7 bases. V lost 4 bases, J lost 5 bases, and 5 bases stayed unmatched. There are 14 residues in the CDR3. Germline V CDR1 and CDR2: MNHEY, SMNVEV (reference sequence). The CDR3 coding sequence is TGTGCCAGCAGTTCCTTCAGGGGGAACAATGAGCAGTTCTTC. Translating gives CASSSFRGNNEQFF.

This chain links TRBV7-9 with TRBJ2-7; D remains ambiguous. Germline values: CDR1 SEHNR, CDR2 FQNEAQ (reference sequence). CDR3 length: 13 amino acids. Trimming pared 3 bases from V and 0 bases from J, leaving 6 bases between. CDR3 in amino acids: CASSFGSSYEQYF. The CDR3 DNA sequence: TGTGCCAGCAGCTTTGGCAGCTCCTACGAGCAGTACTTC. Drawing the rest from reference TRBV7-9 and TRBJ2-7, the complete variable domain is DTGVSQNPRHKITKRGQNVTFRCDPISEHNRLYWYRQTLGQGPEFLTYFQNEAQLEKSRLLSDRFSAERPKGSFSTLEIQRTEQGDSAMYLCASSFGSSYEQYFGPGTRLTVT.